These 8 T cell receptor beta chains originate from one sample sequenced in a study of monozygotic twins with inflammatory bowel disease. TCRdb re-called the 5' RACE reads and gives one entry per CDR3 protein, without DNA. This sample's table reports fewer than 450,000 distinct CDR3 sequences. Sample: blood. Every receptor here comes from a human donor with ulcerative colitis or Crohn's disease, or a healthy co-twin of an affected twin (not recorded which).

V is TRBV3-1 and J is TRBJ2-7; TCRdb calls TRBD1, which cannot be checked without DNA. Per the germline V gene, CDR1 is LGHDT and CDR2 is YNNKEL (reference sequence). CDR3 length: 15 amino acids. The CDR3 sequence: CASSQNWKGGREQYF.

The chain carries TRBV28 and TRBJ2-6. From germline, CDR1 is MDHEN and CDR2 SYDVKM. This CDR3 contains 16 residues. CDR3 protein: CASTSVGSPGANVLTF. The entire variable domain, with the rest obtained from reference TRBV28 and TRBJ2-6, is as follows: DVKVTQSSRYLVKRTGEKVFLECVQDMDHENMFWYRQDPGLGLRLIYFSYDVKMKEKGDIPEGYSVSREKKERFSLILESASTNQTSMYLCASTSVGSPGANVLTFGAGSRLTVL.

CDR3 loop: CASSQSRSQETQYF. This chain connects TRBV3-1 to TRBJ2-5; the TCRdb call, TRBD1, lacks DNA for checking. Germline lookup yields CDR1 LGHDT and CDR2 YNNKEL (reference sequence). This CDR3 contains 14 residues.

Here the CDR3 reads CASSTPRRTGVNYGYTF. The rearrangement joins TRBV6-2 or TRBV6-3 to TRBJ1-2; TCRdb designates TRBD1, a call that cannot be tested without DNA. Per germline, CDR1 MNHEY and CDR2 SVGEGT. The CDR3 contains 17 residues.

This chain's CDR3 is CSVKAVGGQPISREKLFF. The chain uses TRBV29-1 and TRBJ1-4; TCRdb's D gene call, TRBD1, goes unchecked for lack of DNA. The CDR3 sequence is 18 residues long. Looked up from germline, CDR1 is SQVTM and CDR2 is ANQGSEA. Combining the CDR3 with reference TRBV29-1 and TRBJ1-4 gives the whole variable domain SAVISQKPSRDICQRGTSLTIQCQVDSQVTMMFWYRQQPGQSLTLIATANQGSEATYESGFVIDKFPISRPNLTFSTLTVSNMSPEDSSIYLCSVKAVGGQPISREKLFFGSGTQLSVL.

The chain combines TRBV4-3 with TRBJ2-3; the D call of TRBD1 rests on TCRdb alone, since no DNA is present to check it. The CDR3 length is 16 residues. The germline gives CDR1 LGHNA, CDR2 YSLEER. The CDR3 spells CASSQDQGMSTDTQYF.

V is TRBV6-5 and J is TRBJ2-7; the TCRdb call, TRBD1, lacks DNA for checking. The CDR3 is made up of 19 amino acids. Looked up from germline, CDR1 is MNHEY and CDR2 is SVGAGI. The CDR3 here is CASSFGLGGASGRGISQYF.

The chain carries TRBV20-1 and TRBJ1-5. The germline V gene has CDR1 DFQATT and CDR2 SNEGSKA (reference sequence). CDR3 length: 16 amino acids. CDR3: CSAAGGSSSLNQPQHF.